This T cell receptor (beta chain) is from a study of OX40 agonist ivuxolimab in advanced cancers. Findings and caveats of the study: Doses of 0.1 to 3.0 mg/kg were accompanied by clonal expansion of CD4+ and CD8+ blood T cells by week 6. Some patients who did not respond also had low normalized T-cell clonal expansion.

The CDR3 covers 16 residues. Deletions cut 0 bases from V and 1 base from J, with 13 bases between. Germline loops: CDR1 GTSNPN, CDR2 SVGIG (reference sequence). On this clone itself: Its specificity is not known.

The repertoire was sequenced with immunoSEQ multiplex PCR; TCRdb's copy has only in-frame clones and lacks some. The sample has approximately 60,000 clones; about 83% are singletons. This sequence was found in an adult with an advanced solid tumor such as melanoma, head and neck, liver or kidney cancer. The source was CD4+ or CD8+ T cells sorted from blood, collected in a trial of the OX40 agonist ivuxolimab. The chain is built from TRBV30 and TRBJ2-1, with D possibly matching TRBD1 (5 bases). CDR3 coding DNA: TGTGCCTGGAGTGTATTAGGGGTTAGGTCCTACAATGAGCAGTTCTTC. As protein: CAWSVLGVRSYNEQFF.